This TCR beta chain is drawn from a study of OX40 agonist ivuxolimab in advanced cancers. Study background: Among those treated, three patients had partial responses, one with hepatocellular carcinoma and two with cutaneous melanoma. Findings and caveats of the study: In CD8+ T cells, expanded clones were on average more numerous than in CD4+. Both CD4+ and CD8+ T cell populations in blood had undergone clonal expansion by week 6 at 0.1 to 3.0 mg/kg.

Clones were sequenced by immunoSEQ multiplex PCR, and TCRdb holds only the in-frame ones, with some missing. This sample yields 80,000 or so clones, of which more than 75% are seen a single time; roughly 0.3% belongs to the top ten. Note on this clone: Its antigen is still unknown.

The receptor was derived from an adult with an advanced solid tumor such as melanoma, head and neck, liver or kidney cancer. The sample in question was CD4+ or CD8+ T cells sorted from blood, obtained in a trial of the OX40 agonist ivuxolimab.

CDR3 nucleotides: TGTGCCAGCAAGGAGGGTAATTCACCCCTCCACTTT. This sequence encodes CASKEGNSPLHF. The chain recombines TRBV6-6 with TRBJ1-6; D remains ambiguous. This CDR3 is built from 12 residues. Per germline, CDR1 MNHNY and CDR2 SVGAGI (reference sequence). V gave up 7 bases and J gave up 6 bases, with 7 bases separating them.